These 13 T cell receptor beta chains were sequenced from one sample in a study of T cell clonality in common variable immunodeficiency. General observations from the study: Fewer deletions and N-nucleotide insertions were reportedly seen in common variable immunodeficiency TCR beta sequences.

Their antigen targets remain unknown. Clones were sequenced by immunoSEQ multiplex PCR, and TCRdb holds only the in-frame ones, with some missing. In total the sample includes 15,000 to 20,000 clones, none of them seen once. Source material: peripheral blood mononuclear cells. These receptors were collected from a human donor with common variable immunodeficiency.

This clone was found a few times. The read terminates 3 residues ahead of where the CDR3 ends, so the germline J gene completes it. The chain recombines TRBV19 with TRBJ1-5; maybe TRBD1 (6 bases). The V and J ends lost 5 bases and 5 bases respectively, with 22 bases between them. The CDR3 is 17 residues long. CDR1 is LNHDA, CDR2 SQIVND, per germline (reference sequence). The CDR3 sequence: CASSPRKTWGRHQPQHF. CDR3 bases read: TGTGCCAGTAGTCCCCGCAAAACCTGGGGGCGCCATCAGCCC.

On this clone: The read ends 3 residues before the CDR3 terminus; that terminus is restored from the germline J gene. The chain is built from TRBV20-1 and TRBJ1-1; 7 bases match TRBD1. V was pared by 3 bases and J by 7 bases, with 5 bases of the junction left unmatched. Germline assignment: CDR1 DFQATT and CDR2 SNEGSKA (reference sequence). This CDR3 has 12 amino acids. CDR3: CSASTGVVEAFF. The CDR3 bases that were read are TGCAGTGCTAGCACAGGGGTAGTTGAA.

In the case of this clone: Read sequence stops 3 residues before the CDR3 end, and the germline J gene provides the missing end. The chain employs TRBV20-1 and TRBJ2-7, with D tentatively TRBD1 (5 bases). CDR3 length: 13 amino acids. Trimming cost V 3 bases and J 2 bases, with 11 bases left between them. Germline loops: CDR1 DFQATT, CDR2 SNEGSKA (reference sequence). CDR3 DNA (partial): TGCAGTGCTAGTCACAGGACACCCTACGAG. Translated, it gives CSASHRTPYE. The full CDR3 protein reads CSASHRTPYEQYF.

This clone was recorded a few times. Sequencing ends 3 residues short of the CDR3 end; the germline J gene provides the rest. The V gene is TRBV7-2, the J gene TRBJ1-1; TRBD1 matches 7 bases. V was clipped by 1 base and J by 7 bases; unmatched bases: 3. Germline CDR1 SGHTA, CDR2 FQGNSA. The CDR3 extends over 13 amino acids. The CDR3 loop is CASSLERQGEAFF. Incomplete CDR3 DNA: TGTGCCAGCAGCTTAGAAAGACAGGGTGAA.

This clone showed up many times. Read coverage stops 3 residues before the CDR3 terminus; the germline J gene supplies the remainder. The rearrangement joins TRBV20-1 to TRBJ2-6; tentative D call: TRBD1 (6 bases). Trimming pared 3 bases from V and 0 bases from J, leaving 9 bases between. The germline gives CDR1 DFQATT, CDR2 SNEGSKA (reference sequence). The CDR3 is 15 amino acids. The CDR3 DNA, read in part, is TGCAGTGCTAGCTGGACAGTCTCTGGGGCCAACGTC. This sequence encodes CSASWTVSGANV. The whole CDR3 sequence is CSASWTVSGANVLTF.

The table lists this clone with many counts. From the germline J gene comes the end of the CDR3, since the read stops 3 residues before it. This chain joins TRBV29-1 and TRBJ2-7; no clear D gene. This CDR3 contains 12 residues. Germline lookup yields CDR1 SQVTM and CDR2 ANQGSEA. Trimming took off 6 bases at V and 5 bases at J, with 14 bases between the two ends. CDR3 amino acids: CSVTIPPHEQYF. Incomplete CDR3 DNA: TGCAGCGTGACAATTCCTCCTCACGAG.

There are many counts of this clone. The read stops 3 residues short of the end of the CDR3; the missing end is completed from the germline J gene. V is TRBV18 and J is TRBJ2-1; 8 bases map to TRBD2. CDR3 length: 13 residues. V lost 10 bases, J lost 3 bases, and 5 bases stayed unmatched. Looked up from germline, CDR1 is KGHSH and CDR2 is LQKENI. CDR3 DNA (partial): TGTGCCACCCAAGCGGGAGTCTACAATGAG. Protein: CATQAGVYNE. The full CDR3 sequence reads CATQAGVYNEQFF.

This clone was counted at least ten times. Incomplete CDR3 DNA: TGCAGCGCCCACAGGGAAGCTAACTATGGC. Protein sequence: CSAHREANYG. In full, the CDR3 reads CSAHREANYGYTF. The chain recombines TRBV29-1 with TRBJ1-2, with a weak D call TRBD1 (6 bases). The CDR3 extends 3 residues past the end of the read, so its final part is completed from the germline J gene. This CDR3 region has 13 residues. CDR1 and CDR2 (germline): SQVTM, ANQGSEA. The ends were cut back, 7 bases at V and 0 bases at J, with 12 bases in the middle.

This clone was observed many times. The sequenced fragment ends 3 residues before the CDR3 boundary, so the rest is inferred from the germline J gene. The V gene is TRBV7-2, the J gene TRBJ2-2, with D possibly being TRBD2 (5 bases). V was pared by 4 bases and J by 8 bases, with 11 bases between. The CDR3 is 13 residues long. CDR1 and CDR2 from the germline V gene are SGHTA and FQGNSA. This CDR3 reads CASSYYLAGELFF. Incomplete CDR3 DNA: TGTGCCAGCAGCTATTACTTAGCGGGGGAG.

This clone was found many times. Sequencing ends 3 residues short of the CDR3 end; the germline J gene provides the rest. This chain uses TRBV18 with TRBJ2-3; possible D gene TRBD1, 6 bases. The CDR3 consists of 16 residues. The germline gives CDR1 KGHSH, CDR2 LQKENI. V was cut by 3 bases and J by 0 bases, with 13 bases left in between. The CDR3 spells CASSPLTGTSTDTQYF. CDR3 bases read: TGTGCCAGCTCACCTTTGACAGGTACTAGCACAGATACG.

This clone was counted many times. The read halts 3 residues ahead of the CDR3 end, with the missing end drawn from the germline J gene. The chain employs TRBV19 and TRBJ1-2; possibly TRBD1 for D (6 bases). V gave up 7 bases and J gave up 4 bases, with 13 bases separating them. The CDR3 covers 13 residues. Germline CDR1 LNHDA, CDR2 SQIVND (reference sequence). CDR3 sequence: CASTDTGLYGYTF. The CDR3 bases that were read are TGTGCCAGTACCGATACAGGGCTCTATGGC.

Turning to this clone: Coverage ceases 3 residues before the CDR3 finishes, and the germline J gene fills in the end. J is TRBJ2-7 and V is TRBV30, with 10 bases lining up with TRBD2. This CDR3 has 14 residues. Germline lookup yields CDR1 GTSNPN and CDR2 SVGIG (reference sequence). V dropped 3 bases and J dropped 3; count of bases not matched to a gene: 5. The DNA read from the CDR3 is TGTGCCTGGAGGGCTAGCGGGAGTTTCTACGAG. It yields the protein CAWRASGSFYE. The whole CDR3 protein is CAWRASGSFYEQYF.

This clone has at least ten counts. The read ends 3 residues before the CDR3 terminus; that terminus is restored from the germline J gene. This chain links TRBV19 with TRBJ1-1; possibly TRBD1 for D (5 bases). Germline V gene sequence: CDR1 LNHDA, CDR2 SQIVND (reference sequence). CDR3 length: 13 amino acids. Deletions cut 6 bases from V and 2 bases from J, with 10 bases between. CDR3 loop: CASRWGDNTEAFF. Incomplete CDR3 DNA: TGTGCCAGTAGATGGGGGGACAACACTGAA.